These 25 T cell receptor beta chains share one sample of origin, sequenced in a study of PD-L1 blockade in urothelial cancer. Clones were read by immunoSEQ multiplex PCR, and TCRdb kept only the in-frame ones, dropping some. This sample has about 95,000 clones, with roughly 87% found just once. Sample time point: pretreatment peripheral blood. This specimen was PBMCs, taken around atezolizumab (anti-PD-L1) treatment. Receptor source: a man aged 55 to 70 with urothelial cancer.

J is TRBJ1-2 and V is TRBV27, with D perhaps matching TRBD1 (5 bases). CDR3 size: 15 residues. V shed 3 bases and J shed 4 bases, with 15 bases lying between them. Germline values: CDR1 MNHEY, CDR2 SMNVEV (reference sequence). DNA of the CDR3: TGTGCCAGCAGTTTGGTGGGACCGGGGGGCTATGGCTACACCTTC. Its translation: CASSLVGPGGYGYTF.

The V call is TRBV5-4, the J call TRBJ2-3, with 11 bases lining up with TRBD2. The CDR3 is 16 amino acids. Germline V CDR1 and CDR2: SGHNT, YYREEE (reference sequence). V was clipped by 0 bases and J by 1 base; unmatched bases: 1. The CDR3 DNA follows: TGTGCCAGCAGCTTGGAGACTAGCGGGGGCACAGATACGCAGTATTTT. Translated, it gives CASSLETSGGTDTQYF.

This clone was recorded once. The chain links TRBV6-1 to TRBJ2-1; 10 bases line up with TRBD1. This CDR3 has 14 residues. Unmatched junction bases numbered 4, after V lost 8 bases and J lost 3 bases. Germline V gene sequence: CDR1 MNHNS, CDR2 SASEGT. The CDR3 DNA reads TGTGCCAGCGGAGGACAGGGGGGCTACAATGAGCAGTTCTTC. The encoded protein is CASGGQGGYNEQFF.

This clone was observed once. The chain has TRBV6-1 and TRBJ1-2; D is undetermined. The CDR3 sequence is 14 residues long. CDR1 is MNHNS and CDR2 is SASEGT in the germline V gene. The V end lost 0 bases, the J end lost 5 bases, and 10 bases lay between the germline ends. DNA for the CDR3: TGTGCCAGCAGTGAAGCCATGCGGTCATATGGCTACACCTTC. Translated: CASSEAMRSYGYTF.

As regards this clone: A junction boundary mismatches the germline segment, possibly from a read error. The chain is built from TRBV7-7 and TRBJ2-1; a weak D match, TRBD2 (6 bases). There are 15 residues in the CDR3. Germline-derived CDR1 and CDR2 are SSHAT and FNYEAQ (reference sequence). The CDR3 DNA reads TGTGCTAGCAGCTTATCGGGAGAGATCTACAATGAGCAGTTCTTC. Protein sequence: CASSLSGEIYNEQFF.

The CDR3 DNA is TGTGCCAGCAGTTTAACGAGCGGGAGGGCAACAGATACGCAGTATTTT. Translation gives CASSLTSGRATDTQYF. The chain combines TRBV28 with TRBJ2-3; TRBD2 agrees at 10 bases. J gave up 3 bases and V 2 bases, and 5 bases lay outside the gene matches. This CDR3 has 16 amino acids. Germline loops: CDR1 MDHEN, CDR2 SYDVKM.

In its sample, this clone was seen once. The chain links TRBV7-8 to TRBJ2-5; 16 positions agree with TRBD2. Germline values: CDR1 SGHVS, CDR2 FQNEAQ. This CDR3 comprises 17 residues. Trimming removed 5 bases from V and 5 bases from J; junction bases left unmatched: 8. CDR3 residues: CASSPGTSGRAGETQYF. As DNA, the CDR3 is TGTGCCAGCAGCCCCGGGACTAGCGGGAGGGCGGGGGAGACCCAGTACTTC.

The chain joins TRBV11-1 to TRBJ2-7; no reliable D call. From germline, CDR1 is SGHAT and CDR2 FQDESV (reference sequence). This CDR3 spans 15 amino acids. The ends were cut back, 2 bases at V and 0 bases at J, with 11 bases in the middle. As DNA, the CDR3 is TGTGCCAGCAGCTTATCGGCGGAACCCTCCTACGAGCAGTACTTC. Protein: CASSLSAEPSYEQYF.

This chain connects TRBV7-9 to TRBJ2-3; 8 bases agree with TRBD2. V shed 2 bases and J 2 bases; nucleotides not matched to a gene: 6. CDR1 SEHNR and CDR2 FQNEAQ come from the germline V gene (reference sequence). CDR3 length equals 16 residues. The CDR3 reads CASSLLAGSHTDTQYF. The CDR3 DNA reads TGTGCCAGCAGCTTATTAGCGGGGAGTCACACAGATACGCAGTATTTT.

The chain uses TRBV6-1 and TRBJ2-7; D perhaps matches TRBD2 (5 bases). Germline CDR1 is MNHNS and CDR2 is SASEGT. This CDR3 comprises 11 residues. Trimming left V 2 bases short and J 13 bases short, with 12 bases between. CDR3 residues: CASSEPKRQYF. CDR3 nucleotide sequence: TGTGCCAGCAGTGAACCCAAGCGGCAATACTTC.

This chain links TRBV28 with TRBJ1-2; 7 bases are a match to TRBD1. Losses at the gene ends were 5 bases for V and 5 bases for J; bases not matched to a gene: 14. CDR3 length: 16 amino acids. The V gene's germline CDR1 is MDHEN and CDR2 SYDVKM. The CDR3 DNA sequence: TGTGCCAGCAGTCCGTCCCCGGGACAGCATGAATATGGCTACACCTTC. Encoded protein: CASSPSPGQHEYGYTF.

CDR3 nucleotides: TGTGCCAGCAAGGGGGGTGGACAGGGGACGGAGACCCAGTACTTC. Translated: CASKGGGQGTETQYF. V gene TRBV28 combines with J gene TRBJ2-5; 9 nucleotides line up with TRBD1. Trimming took 7 bases from V and 5 from J; bases not matched to a gene: 11. Per the germline V gene, CDR1 is MDHEN and CDR2 is SYDVKM. This CDR3 is built from 15 residues. The full variable domain, rest sourced from reference TRBV28 and TRBJ2-5, is DVKVTQSSRYLVKRTGEKVFLECVQDMDHENMFWYRQDPGLGLRLIYFSYDVKMKEKGDIPEGYSVSREKKERFSLILESASTNQTSMYLCASKGGGQGTETQYFGPGTRLLVL.

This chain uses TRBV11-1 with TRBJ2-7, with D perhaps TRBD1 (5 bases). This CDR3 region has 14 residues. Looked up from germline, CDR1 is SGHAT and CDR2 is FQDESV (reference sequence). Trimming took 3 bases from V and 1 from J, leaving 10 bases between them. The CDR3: CASSLTDSSYEQYF. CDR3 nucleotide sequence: TGTGCCAGCAGCTTGACCGACAGTTCCTACGAGCAGTACTTC.

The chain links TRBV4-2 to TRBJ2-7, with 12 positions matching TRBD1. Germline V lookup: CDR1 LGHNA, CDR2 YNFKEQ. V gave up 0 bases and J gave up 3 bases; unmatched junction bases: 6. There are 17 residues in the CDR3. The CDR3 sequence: CASSQEGQGAPDYEQYF. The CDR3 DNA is TGTGCCAGCAGCCAAGAGGGACAGGGGGCTCCCGACTACGAGCAGTACTTC.

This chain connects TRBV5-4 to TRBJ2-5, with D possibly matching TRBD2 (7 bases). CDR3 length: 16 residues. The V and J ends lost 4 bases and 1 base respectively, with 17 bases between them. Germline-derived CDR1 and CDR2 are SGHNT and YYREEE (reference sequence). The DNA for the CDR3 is TGTGCCAGCAGCCCCTCGGCGGGGGCACTCCAAGAGACCCAGTACTTC. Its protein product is CASSPSAGALQETQYF.

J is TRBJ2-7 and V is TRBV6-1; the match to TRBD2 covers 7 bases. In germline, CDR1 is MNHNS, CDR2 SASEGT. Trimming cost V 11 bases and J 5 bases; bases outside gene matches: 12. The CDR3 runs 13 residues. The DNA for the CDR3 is TGTGCCTGTCGGATGGCGGGGGTTCACGAGCAGTACTTC. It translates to CACRMAGVHEQYF.

The CDR3 spells CASSLEGQSTDTQYF. The DNA of the CDR3 is TGTGCCAGCAGCCTAGAGGGACAGAGCACAGATACGCAGTATTTT. The V gene is TRBV7-2, the J gene TRBJ2-3; 7 bases align to TRBD1. Losses at the gene ends were 5 bases for V and 0 bases for J; bases not matched to a gene: 5. CDR3 length equals 15 residues. The germline V gene encodes CDR1 SGHTA and CDR2 FQGNSA.

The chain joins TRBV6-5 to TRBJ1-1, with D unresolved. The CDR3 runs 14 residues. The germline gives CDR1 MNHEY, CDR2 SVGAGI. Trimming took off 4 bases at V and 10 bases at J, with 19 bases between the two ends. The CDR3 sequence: CASSSPTILSGAFF. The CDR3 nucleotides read TGTGCCAGCAGTTCTCCCACCATCCTGTCAGGAGCTTTCTTT.

In DNA, the CDR3 is TGTGCCAGCTGGGTTAGCGGGCCTTACAATGAGCAGTTCTTC. Amino acids: CASWVSGPYNEQFF. The gene calls are TRBV2 and TRBJ2-1; 7 nucleotides line up with TRBD2. The V gene end was trimmed by 8 bases and the J gene end by 4 bases; junction bases not matched to a gene: 8. This CDR3 region has 14 residues. CDR1 and CDR2 (germline): SNHLY, FYNNEI.

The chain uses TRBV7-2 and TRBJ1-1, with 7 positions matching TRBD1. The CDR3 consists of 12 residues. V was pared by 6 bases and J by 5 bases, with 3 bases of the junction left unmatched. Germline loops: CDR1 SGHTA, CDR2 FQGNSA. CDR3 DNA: TGTGCCAGCAGACAACAGGGGACTGAAGCTTTCTTT. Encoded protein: CASRQQGTEAFF.

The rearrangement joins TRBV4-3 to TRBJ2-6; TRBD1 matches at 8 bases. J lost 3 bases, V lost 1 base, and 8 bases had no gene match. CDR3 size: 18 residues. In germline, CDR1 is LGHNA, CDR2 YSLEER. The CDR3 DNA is TGCGCCAGCAGCCAAGTGAGGCAGGGGGCTTTTGGGGCCAACGTCCTGACTTTC. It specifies CASSQVRQGAFGANVLTF.

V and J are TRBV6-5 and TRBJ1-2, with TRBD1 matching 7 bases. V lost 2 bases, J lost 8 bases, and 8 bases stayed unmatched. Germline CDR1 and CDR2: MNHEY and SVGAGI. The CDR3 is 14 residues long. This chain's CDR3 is CASSYLQGSEGYTF. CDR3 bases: TGTGCCAGCAGTTACCTACAGGGGTCGGAAGGCTACACCTTC.

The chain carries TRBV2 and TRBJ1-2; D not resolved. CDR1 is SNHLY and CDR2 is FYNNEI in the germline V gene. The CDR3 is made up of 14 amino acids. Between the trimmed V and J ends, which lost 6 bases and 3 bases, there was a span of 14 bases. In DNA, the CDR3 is TGTGCCAGCAGGGGAGGCGGAATTTACTATGGCTACACCTTC. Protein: CASRGGGIYYGYTF.

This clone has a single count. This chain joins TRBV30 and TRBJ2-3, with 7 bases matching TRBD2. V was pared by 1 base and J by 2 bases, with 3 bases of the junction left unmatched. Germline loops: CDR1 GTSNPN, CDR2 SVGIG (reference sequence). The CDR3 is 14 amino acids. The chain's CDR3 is CAWSGLAFTDTQYF. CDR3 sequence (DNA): TGTGCCTGGAGTGGACTAGCCTTCACAGATACGCAGTATTTT.

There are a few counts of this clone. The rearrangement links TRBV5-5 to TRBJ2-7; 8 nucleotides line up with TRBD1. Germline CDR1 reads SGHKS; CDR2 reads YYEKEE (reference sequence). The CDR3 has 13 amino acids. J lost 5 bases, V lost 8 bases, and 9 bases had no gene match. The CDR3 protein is CASNPDRANEQYF. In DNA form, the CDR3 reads TGTGCCAGTAACCCGGACAGGGCAAACGAGCAGTACTTC.